The next 17 T cell receptor beta chains were all read from a single sample in a study of monozygotic twins with inflammatory bowel disease. TCRdb reprocessed the 5' RACE reads and keeps a single row for each CDR3 protein, giving no DNA. Found here are roughly 200,000 distinct CDR3 sequences; the top ten clones hold 1.5% to 2%. Sequencing used blood. The receptors were gathered from a human donor with ulcerative colitis or Crohn's disease, or a healthy co-twin of an affected twin (not recorded which).

This rearrangement joins TRBV7-6 to TRBJ1-6. CDR1 is SGHVS and CDR2 is FNYEAQ in the germline V gene. The CDR3 is 16 residues long. The CDR3 sequence: CASSLAEPFGNSPLHF.

This chain joins TRBV27 and TRBJ1-2. Germline V gene data show CDR1 as MNHEY and CDR2 as SMNVEV (reference sequence). The CDR3 is made up of 13 amino acids. The CDR3 loop reads CASSLALNYGYTF.

The CDR3 here is CASSLGRITQLDEKLFF. The rearrangement uses TRBV5-1 and TRBJ1-4. Germline CDR1 SGHRS, CDR2 YFSETQ. This CDR3 has 17 residues.

The chain uses TRBV7-8 and TRBJ1-5. Germline V gives CDR1 SGHVS, CDR2 FQNEAQ. The CDR3 is made up of 14 amino acids. The CDR3 sequence is CASSLTVTNQPQHF.

V gene TRBV5-1 combines with J gene TRBJ1-1. The CDR3 has 14 amino acids. Looked up from germline, CDR1 is SGHRS and CDR2 is YFSETQ. CDR3 in amino acids: CASRSRPGETEAFF.

This CDR3 is CSAGRLAGGREDTQYF. The V call is TRBV20-1, the J call TRBJ2-3; TCRdb lists TRBD2, though no DNA is available to test this call. The length of the CDR3 is 16 residues. Germline V gives CDR1 DFQATT, CDR2 SNEGSKA (reference sequence).

This sequence joins TRBV7-9 and TRBJ2-2; TCRdb reports TRBD1, a call that lacks DNA to check it against. The CDR3 spans 14 residues. CDR1 and CDR2 from the germline V gene are SEHNR and FQNEAQ (reference sequence). This CDR3 is CASNPDRKTGELFF.

The chain is built from TRBV7-7 and TRBJ2-7; absent DNA, TCRdb's TRBD1 call cannot be checked. The length of the CDR3 is 14 residues. From germline, CDR1 is SSHAT and CDR2 FNYEAQ (reference sequence). The CDR3 sequence: CASSPLTGAYEQYF. The whole variable domain, filled in from reference TRBV7-7 and TRBJ2-7, reads GAGVSQSPRYKVTKRGQDVTLRCDPISSHATLYWYQQALGQGPEFLTYFNYEAQPDKSGLPSDRFSAERPEGSISTLTIQRTEQRDSAMYRCASSPLTGAYEQYFGPGTRLTVT.

The rearrangement uses TRBV4-1 and TRBJ2-1; TCRdb calls TRBD1, which cannot be checked without DNA. The germline CDR1 and CDR2 sequences are MGHRA and YSYEKL. The length of the CDR3 is 15 residues. CDR3 in amino acids: CASSQIGGGGFEQFF.

The CDR3 region is CASSQLSADTQYF. This rearrangement joins TRBV4-1 to TRBJ2-3. The CDR3 covers 13 residues. Germline assignment: CDR1 MGHRA and CDR2 YSYEKL.

The V gene is TRBV20-1, the J gene TRBJ2-3; no DNA is available, so the TRBD1 call from TCRdb remains unchecked. CDR1 is DFQATT and CDR2 is SNEGSKA in the germline V gene (reference sequence). The CDR3 extends over 15 amino acids. CDR3 residues: CSATDRVGDVDTQYF.

V usage is TRBV5-6 and J usage is TRBJ2-7. The CDR3 sequence is 13 residues long. CDR1 is SGHDT and CDR2 is YYEEEE in the germline V gene. The CDR3 spells CASSLTRVGEQYF.

This rearrangement joins TRBV3-1 to TRBJ2-7; no DNA is available, so the TRBD1 call from TCRdb remains unchecked. CDR1 is LGHDT and CDR2 is YNNKEL in the germline V gene (reference sequence). The CDR3 is 15 residues long. The CDR3 region is CASTSGQTRSYEQYF.

The rearrangement joins TRBV11-2 to TRBJ2-1; the D call of TRBD2 rests on TCRdb alone, since no DNA is present to check it. The germline CDR1 and CDR2 sequences are SGHAT and FQNNGV. The CDR3 spans 16 residues. This CDR3 is CASSRSGGMSWGEQFF.

The V gene is TRBV5-6, the J gene TRBJ2-3; TCRdb picks TRBD1, but there is no DNA to check that call. CDR1 SGHDT and CDR2 YYEEEE come from the germline V gene. The CDR3 consists of 15 residues. This CDR3 is CASSRIGDSTDTQYF.

The gene calls are TRBV20-1 and TRBJ2-2. CDR3 size: 16 residues. Germline CDR1 reads DFQATT; CDR2 reads SNEGSKA (reference sequence). The CDR3 sequence: CSAKFSSGPNTGELFF.

This chain joins TRBV29-1 and TRBJ1-5; TCRdb's D call of TRBD1 is untestable without DNA. From germline, CDR1 is SQVTM and CDR2 ANQGSEA. The CDR3 is made up of 14 amino acids. CDR3 residues: CSVRQGASNQPQHF.